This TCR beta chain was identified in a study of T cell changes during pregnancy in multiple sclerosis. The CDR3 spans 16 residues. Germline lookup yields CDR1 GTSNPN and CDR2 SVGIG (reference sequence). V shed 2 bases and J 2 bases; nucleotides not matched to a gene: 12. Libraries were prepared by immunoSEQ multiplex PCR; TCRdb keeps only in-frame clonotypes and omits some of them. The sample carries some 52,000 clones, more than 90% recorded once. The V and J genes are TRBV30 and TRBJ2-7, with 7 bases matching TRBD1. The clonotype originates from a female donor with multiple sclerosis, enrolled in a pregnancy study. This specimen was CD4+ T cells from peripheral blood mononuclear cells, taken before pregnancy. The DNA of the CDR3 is TGTGCCTGGAGTCCATCGACAGGGATGCTGACCTACGAGCAGTACTTC. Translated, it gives CAWSPSTGMLTYEQYF.